A single sample is the source of the 23 T cell receptor beta chains below, sequenced in a study of T cells in localized non-small cell lung cancer. The data were produced by immunoSEQ multiplex PCR, yet TCRdb's version contains in-frame clones alone and is incomplete. The repertoire holds under 95,000 clones, with around 82% as singletons. The sample consisted of peripheral blood, taken before any cancer treatment. The receptors originated from a female donor over 55 with stage I lung adenocarcinoma.

Points on this clone: At one of its ends the junction is not consistent with the germline gene, which may arise from a read error. At the DNA level, this CDR3 is encoded by other sequences in the same sample as well. The chain couples TRBV4-3 to TRBJ1-1; a possible D gene is TRBD1 (5 bases). The germline V gene encodes CDR1 LGHNA and CDR2 YSLEER. CDR3 length equals 14 residues. The CDR3 loop reads CASSQGRHRTEAFF. In DNA form, the CDR3 reads TGCGCCAGCAGCCAAGGCCGTCACAGGACTGAGGCTTTCTTT.

The table lists this clone with a few counts. The chain links TRBV7-9 to TRBJ1-2; TRBD1 agrees at 11 bases. This CDR3 is 16 amino acids long. The V gene's germline CDR1 is SEHNR and CDR2 FQNEAQ (reference sequence). J gave up 5 bases and V 1 base, and 6 bases lay outside the gene matches. The CDR3 nucleotides are TGTGCCAGCAGCTTAGGGACAGGGGGCGCAGGATATGGCTACACCTTC. Encoded protein: CASSLGTGGAGYGYTF.

The V call is TRBV7-2, the J call TRBJ2-5; D may be TRBD2 (6 bases). Germline V gene sequence: CDR1 SGHTA, CDR2 FQGNSA. Deletions cut 3 bases from V and 3 bases from J, with 14 bases between. This CDR3 is built from 15 residues. The CDR3 loop reads CASSFRGARKETQYF. The CDR3 region has the DNA TGTGCCAGCAGCTTCCGCGGGGCCCGCAAAGAGACCCAGTACTTC. Using reference TRBV7-2 and TRBJ2-5 for the parts outside the CDR3, the full variable domain is GAGVSQSPSNKVTEKGKDVELRCDPISGHTALYWYRQSLGQGLEFLIYFQGNSAPDKSGLPSDRFSAERTGGSVSTLTIQRTQQEDSAVYLCASSFRGARKETQYFGPGTRLLVL.

As DNA, the CDR3 is TGTGCCAGCAGCCAATCGACAGGGTTCGGAGCTTTCTTT. It is translated as CASSQSTGFGAFF. The chain couples TRBV7-2 to TRBJ1-1, with TRBD1 matching 7 bases. V shed 5 bases and J 10 bases; nucleotides not matched to a gene: 10. Germline CDR1 SGHTA, CDR2 FQGNSA. The CDR3 has 13 amino acids.

V usage is TRBV15 and J usage is TRBJ1-2; TRBD1 matches at 10 bases. The CDR3 contains 14 residues. The V segment lost 8 bases and the J segment 8 bases; nucleotides outside the gene matches: 11. Germline V gives CDR1 LNHNV, CDR2 YYDKDF (reference sequence). CDR3 protein: CATSVDRGPRGYTF. The CDR3 DNA reads as TGTGCCACCTCAGTTGACAGGGGGCCGCGGGGCTACACCTTC.

The chain joins TRBV19 to TRBJ2-7, with TRBD2 as a possible D gene (5 bases). The ends were cut back, 10 bases at V and 5 bases at J, with 18 bases in the middle. Germline V gives CDR1 LNHDA, CDR2 SQIVND (reference sequence). The CDR3 is 13 amino acids. CDR3 coding DNA: TGTGCCATCCGGACTTTTACACCCCACGAGCAGTACTTC. It is translated as CAIRTFTPHEQYF.

The gene calls are TRBV5-6 and TRBJ2-3, with 10 nucleotides matching TRBD2. Trimming removed 3 bases from V and 7 bases from J; junction bases left unmatched: 8. Germline CDR1 is SGHDT and CDR2 is YYEEEE. The CDR3 consists of 15 residues. CDR3 residues: CASSSAAGGFYTQYF. The CDR3 DNA reads TGTGCCAGCAGCTCCGCAGCGGGAGGGTTTTATACGCAGTATTTT.

The chain recombines TRBV11-1 with TRBJ2-5; the match to TRBD1 covers 9 bases. The V segment lost 5 bases and the J segment 5 bases; nucleotides outside the gene matches: 6. CDR1 is SGHAT, CDR2 FQDESV, per germline (reference sequence). This CDR3 comprises 14 residues. CDR3: CASSPQGAWETQYF. For the CDR3, the DNA is TGTGCCAGCAGCCCACAGGGGGCGTGGGAGACCCAGTACTTC.

V gene TRBV4-3 combines with J gene TRBJ2-1; a possible D gene is TRBD2 (5 bases). This CDR3 spans 17 amino acids. The V end was cut by 0 bases, the J end by 9 bases, with 21 bases between. Per germline, CDR1 LGHNA and CDR2 YSLEER. As DNA, the CDR3 is TGCGCCAGCAGCCAAGATCATCACGCGGGTTCAATAAGTGAGCAGTTCTTC. It translates to CASSQDHHAGSISEQFF.

The chain is built from TRBV19 and TRBJ1-1, with D possibly being TRBD1 (5 bases). V was pared by 4 bases and J by 2 bases, with 8 bases between. The CDR3 length is 13 residues. The germline V gene encodes CDR1 LNHDA and CDR2 SQIVND (reference sequence). CDR3 nucleotides: TGTGCCAGTAGTAAGGGGCCAAACACTGAAGCTTTCTTT. Protein sequence: CASSKGPNTEAFF.

This rearrangement joins TRBV19 to TRBJ2-2; 7 nucleotides agree with TRBD1. This CDR3 contains 17 residues. The trim removed 1 base at V and 2 bases at J, leaving 7 bases unmatched. The germline V gene encodes CDR1 LNHDA and CDR2 SQIVND (reference sequence). CDR3 sequence reads: CASSIVARGYNTGELFF. The CDR3 DNA sequence: TGTGCCAGTAGTATAGTGGCCAGGGGGTATAACACCGGGGAGCTGTTTTTT.

This clone was detected only a few times. This chain uses TRBV5-4 with TRBJ1-1; tentatively, D is TRBD1 (6 bases). V was cut by 1 base and J by 3 bases, with 10 bases left in between. This CDR3 spans 14 amino acids. CDR1 is SGHNT and CDR2 is YYREEE in the germline V gene (reference sequence). CDR3 nucleotide sequence: TGTGCCAGCAGCTTGCCAGGGGAGTACACTGAAGCTTTCTTT. Its protein product is CASSLPGEYTEAFF.

The gene calls are TRBV5-1 and TRBJ2-7, with TRBD1 identical over 7 bases. CDR1 is SGHRS, CDR2 YFSETQ, per germline. This CDR3 has 15 amino acids. V lost 3 bases, J lost 7 bases, and 13 bases stayed unmatched. The CDR3 here is CASSSGDRGPGEQYF. The CDR3, as DNA: TGCGCCAGCAGCTCTGGGGACAGAGGGCCGGGGGAGCAGTACTTC.

The chain links TRBV4-2 to TRBJ2-3; D might be TRBD1 (6 bases). The CDR3 has 14 amino acids. V lost 0 bases, J lost 3 bases, and 7 bases lay in between. Germline loops: CDR1 LGHNA, CDR2 YNFKEQ. The CDR3 reads CASSQDQGTDTQYF. CDR3 sequence (DNA): TGTGCCAGCAGCCAAGATCAGGGGACAGATACGCAGTATTTT.

This clone was detected once. The chain is built from TRBV18 and TRBJ1-4; no clear D gene. CDR3 length equals 18 residues. Germline CDR1 is KGHSH and CDR2 is LQKENI. V was clipped by 3 bases and J by 0 bases, with 17 bases between them. CDR3 nucleotide sequence: TGTGCCAGCTCACCGAGTGGCCAGGTTCCCTCAACTAATGAAAAACTGTTTTTT. Its protein is CASSPSGQVPSTNEKLFF.

The chain carries TRBV27 and TRBJ1-2; 7 bases map to TRBD1. Germline values: CDR1 MNHEY, CDR2 SMNVEV (reference sequence). V dropped 1 base and J dropped 4; count of bases not matched to a gene: 9. CDR3 length: 16 residues. This CDR3 is CASSLLAADRAYGYTF. For the CDR3, the DNA is TGTGCCAGCAGTTTATTAGCCGCAGACAGGGCCTATGGCTACACCTTC.

The chain has TRBV5-1 and TRBJ1-2; 8 nucleotides line up with TRBD1. The germline CDR1 and CDR2 sequences are SGHRS and YFSETQ. Losses at the gene ends were 4 bases for V and 0 bases for J; bases not matched to a gene: 8. CDR3 length: 16 amino acids. The DNA of the CDR3 is TGCGCCAGCAGCGTGGACAGGGAGACGTCTAACTATGGCTACACCTTC. Protein product: CASSVDRETSNYGYTF. The full variable domain, with the rest looked up from reference TRBV5-1 and TRBJ1-2, is KAGVTQTPRYLIKTRGQQVTLSCSPISGHRSVSWYQQTPGQGLQFLFEYFSETQRNKGNFPGRFSGRQFSNSRSEMNVSTLELGDSALYLCASSVDRETSNYGYTFGSGTRLTVV.

V gene TRBV5-1 combines with J gene TRBJ2-1; 12 bases agree with TRBD2. The CDR3 runs to 15 residues. The germline V gene has CDR1 SGHRS and CDR2 YFSETQ. With V trimmed by 4 bases and J by 7 bases, 6 bases remained unmatched. In nucleotides, the CDR3 is TGCGCCAGCAGCCCCCGACTAGCGGGAGAAAATGAGCAGTTCTTC. As protein: CASSPRLAGENEQFF.

V gene TRBV7-9 combines with J gene TRBJ1-4; D might be TRBD1 (5 bases). V was clipped by 1 base and J by 4 bases, with 10 bases between them. This CDR3 is built from 15 residues. From germline, CDR1 is SEHNR and CDR2 FQNEAQ (reference sequence). CDR3 residues: CASSLGGNHNEKLFF. The DNA for the CDR3 is TGTGCCAGCAGCTTAGGGGGGAACCATAATGAAAAACTGTTTTTT.

The chain couples TRBV6-1 to TRBJ2-3; D gene unclear. CDR3 length equals 13 residues. V shed 7 bases and J shed 2 bases, with 10 bases lying between them. The germline V gene encodes CDR1 MNHNS and CDR2 SASEGT. The CDR3 sequence: CASKGQATDTQYF. The DNA of the CDR3 is TGTGCCAGCAAGGGTCAGGCCACAGATACGCAGTATTTT.

The chain is built from TRBV14 and TRBJ2-7, with D perhaps matching TRBD2 (5 bases). V lost 2 bases, J lost 6 bases, and 11 bases lay in between. Germline V gene data show CDR1 as SGHDN and CDR2 as FVKESK. This CDR3 comprises 13 residues. The CDR3 spells CASSQKLVSEQYF. The DNA for the CDR3 is TGTGCCAGCAGCCAAAAACTAGTCAGCGAGCAGTACTTC.

V gene TRBV7-2 combines with J gene TRBJ1-1; D remains ambiguous. The CDR3 consists of 15 residues. Germline V gene sequence: CDR1 SGHTA, CDR2 FQGNSA. V lost 5 bases, J lost 1 base, and 14 bases lay in between. The CDR3 here is CASSPTTSPNTEAFF. DNA for the CDR3: TGTGCCAGCAGCCCTACCACGTCTCCGAACACTGAAGCTTTCTTT. Together with reference TRBV7-2 and TRBJ1-1, the CDR3 gives the full variable domain: GAGVSQSPSNKVTEKGKDVELRCDPISGHTALYWYRQSLGQGLEFLIYFQGNSAPDKSGLPSDRFSAERTGGSVSTLTIQRTQQEDSAVYLCASSPTTSPNTEAFFGQGTRLTVV.

The V and J genes are TRBV19 and TRBJ1-5; tentative D call: TRBD1 (6 bases). The CDR3 is made up of 13 amino acids. The V gene lost 9 bases and the J gene lost 1 base, with 10 bases spanning the gap. Germline lookup yields CDR1 LNHDA and CDR2 SQIVND (reference sequence). CDR3 DNA sequence: TGTGCCAGCGCGAGGGGGAGCAATCAGCCCCAGCATTTT. Its protein is CASARGSNQPQHF.